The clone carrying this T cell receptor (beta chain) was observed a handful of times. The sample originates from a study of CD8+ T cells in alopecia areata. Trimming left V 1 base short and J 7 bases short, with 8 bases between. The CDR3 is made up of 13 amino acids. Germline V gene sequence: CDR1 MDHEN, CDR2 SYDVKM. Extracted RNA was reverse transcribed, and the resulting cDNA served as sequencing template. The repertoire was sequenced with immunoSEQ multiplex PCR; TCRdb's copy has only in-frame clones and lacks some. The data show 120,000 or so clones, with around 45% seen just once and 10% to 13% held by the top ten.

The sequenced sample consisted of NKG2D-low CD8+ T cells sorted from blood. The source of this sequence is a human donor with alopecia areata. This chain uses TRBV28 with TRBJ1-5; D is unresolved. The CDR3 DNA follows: TGTGCCAGCAGTTTATCTGGGCTACAGCCCCAGCATTTT. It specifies CASSLSGLQPQHF.